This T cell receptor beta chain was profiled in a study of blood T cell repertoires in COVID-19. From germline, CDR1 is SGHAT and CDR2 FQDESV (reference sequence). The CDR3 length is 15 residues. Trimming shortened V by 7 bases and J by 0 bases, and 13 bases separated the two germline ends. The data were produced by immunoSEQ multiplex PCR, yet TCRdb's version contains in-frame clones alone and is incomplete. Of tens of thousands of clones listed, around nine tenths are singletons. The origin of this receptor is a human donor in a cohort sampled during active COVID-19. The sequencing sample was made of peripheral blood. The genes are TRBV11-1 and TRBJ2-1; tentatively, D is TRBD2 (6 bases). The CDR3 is CASNPNGGSYNEQFF. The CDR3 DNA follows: TGTGCCAGCAACCCTAACGGGGGCTCCTACAATGAGCAGTTCTTC.